The next 21 T cell receptor beta chains were all read from a single sample in a study of OX40 agonist ivuxolimab in advanced cancers. Assay used: immunoSEQ multiplex PCR; TCRdb lists only in-frame clones, some missing. The profile covers several thousand clones, with about 70% appearing a single time and 35% to 40% taken by the ten largest. Specimen: CD4+ or CD8+ T cells sorted from blood, collected in a trial of the OX40 agonist ivuxolimab. The receptors were gathered from an adult with an advanced solid tumor such as melanoma, head and neck, liver or kidney cancer.

V usage is TRBV27 and J usage is TRBJ1-1; D perhaps matches TRBD1 (5 bases). The germline V gene has CDR1 MNHEY and CDR2 SMNVEV (reference sequence). CDR3 length: 13 amino acids. V gave up 2 bases and J gave up 5 bases, with 9 bases separating them. The CDR3 sequence: CASSLVAGTEAFF. CDR3 nucleotide sequence: TGTGCCAGCAGTTTAGTGGCAGGGACTGAAGCTTTCTTT.

This chain uses TRBV5-1 with TRBJ2-5; 10 bases line up with TRBD2. This CDR3 comprises 15 residues. Losses at the gene ends were 0 bases for V and 2 bases for J; bases not matched to a gene: 1. Germline CDR1 reads SGHRS; CDR2 reads YFSETQ. The chain's CDR3 is CASSLEAGGQETQYF. DNA of the CDR3: TGCGCCAGCAGCTTGGAAGCGGGAGGGCAAGAGACCCAGTACTTC.

The CDR3 nucleotides are TGTGCCAGCAGTTTATCCAGGGACTCCTATAATTCACCCCTCCACTTT. Its translation is CASSLSRDSYNSPLHF. This rearrangement joins TRBV27 to TRBJ1-6; perhaps TRBD1 as D (5 bases). CDR3 length: 16 residues. Germline CDR1 is MNHEY and CDR2 is SMNVEV (reference sequence). Between the trimmed V and J ends, which lost 0 bases and 0 bases, there was a span of 6 bases.

About this clone itself: The same CDR3 also results from other DNA sequences found in this sample. CDR3 coding DNA: TGTGCCAGCAGTGCCAGGGGGACCGGGGAGCTGTTTTTT. This sequence encodes CASSARGTGELFF. The chain joins TRBV28 to TRBJ2-2, with 7 bases lining up with TRBD1. V was clipped by 5 bases and J by 5 bases; unmatched bases: 2. The V gene's germline CDR1 is MDHEN and CDR2 SYDVKM. The CDR3 sequence is 13 residues long.

The chain uses TRBV5-4 and TRBJ1-5; no reliable D call. This CDR3 has 14 amino acids. CDR1 SGHNT and CDR2 YYREEE come from the germline V gene (reference sequence). Trimming took off 3 bases at V and 4 bases at J, with 11 bases between the two ends. The CDR3 DNA sequence: TGTGCCAGCAGCTCGTGGGCGGAGAATCAGCCCCAGCATTTT. The encoded protein is CASSSWAENQPQHF.

The sample holds a few counts of this clone. V is TRBV14 and J is TRBJ2-7; 8 bases are a match to TRBD1. CDR1 is SGHDN and CDR2 is FVKESK in the germline V gene. Trimming removed 0 bases from V and 2 bases from J; junction bases left unmatched: 6. The CDR3 sequence is 16 residues long. The CDR3 reads CASSQDSTGGPYEQYF. In DNA, the CDR3 is TGTGCCAGCAGCCAAGATAGTACAGGGGGTCCCTACGAGCAGTACTTC.

V and J are TRBV9 and TRBJ2-5; TRBD1 matches at 9 bases. Germline V gives CDR1 SGDLS, CDR2 YYNGEE. Trimming took 4 bases from V and 1 from J; bases not matched to a gene: 2. The CDR3 length is 14 residues. For the CDR3, the DNA is TGTGCCAGCAGCCCACAGGGGGCCCAAGAGACCCAGTACTTC. Its translation: CASSPQGAQETQYF.

The CDR3 reads CASSPGPLGGSREQYF. Here the CDR3 DNA reads TGTGCCAGCTCACCAGGCCCCCTTGGCGGGTCACGCGAGCAGTACTTC. V and J are TRBV18 and TRBJ2-7, with D tentatively TRBD2 (5 bases). With 2 bases removed from V and 6 bases from J, the gap between germline ends came to 20 bases. CDR1 and CDR2 from the germline V gene are KGHSH and LQKENI. The CDR3 totals 16 residues.

The rearrangement joins TRBV2 to TRBJ1-2; D is perhaps TRBD1 (5 bases). Germline CDR1 and CDR2: SNHLY and FYNNEI. V shed 4 bases and J shed 5 bases, with 8 bases lying between them. The CDR3 sequence is 12 residues long. The CDR3 loop reads CASSASGYGYTF. CDR3 DNA sequence: TGTGCCAGCAGTGCATCAGGGTATGGCTACACCTTC.

This chain connects TRBV30 to TRBJ2-7; the D is unclear. The CDR3 runs 12 residues. The germline gives CDR1 GTSNPN, CDR2 SVGIG (reference sequence). The V end lost 0 bases, the J end lost 0 bases, and 3 bases lay between the germline ends. The CDR3 protein is CAWSVSSYEQYF. As DNA, the CDR3 is TGTGCCTGGAGTGTGAGCTCCTACGAGCAGTACTTC.

This clone was seen a handful of times. V usage is TRBV6-5 and J usage is TRBJ2-7, with 7 bases identical to TRBD1. The CDR3 is 13 amino acids. Looked up from germline, CDR1 is MNHEY and CDR2 is SVGAGI. J was trimmed by 6 bases and V by 6 bases; bases with no gene match: 8. The DNA for the CDR3 is TGTGCCAGCAGCCCTGGACAGGACCCCGAGCAGTACTTC. Amino acid sequence: CASSPGQDPEQYF.

The chain has TRBV11-3 and TRBJ2-1; 12 nucleotides match TRBD2. Germline V CDR1 and CDR2: SGHNT, YENEEA. J lost 4 bases, V lost 5 bases, and 3 bases had no gene match. The CDR3 has 15 residues. CDR3 loop: CASSTSGRTYNEQFF. CDR3 nucleotides: TGTGCCAGCAGCACTAGCGGGAGGACTTACAATGAGCAGTTCTTC. The whole variable domain, remainder taken from reference TRBV11-3 and TRBJ2-1, is EAGVVQSPRYKIIEKKQPVAFWCNPISGHNTLYWYLQNLGQGPELLIRYENEEAVDDSQLPKDRFSAERLKGVDSTLKIQPAELGDSAVYLCASSTSGRTYNEQFFGPGTRLTVL.

The J gene is TRBJ2-1, the V gene TRBV19, with 8 nucleotides matching TRBD1. This CDR3 has 15 residues. Germline CDR1 is LNHDA and CDR2 is SQIVND (reference sequence). V dropped 6 bases and J dropped 4; count of bases not matched to a gene: 8. The CDR3 DNA reads as TGTGCCAGTAGCGCAGGGGGCTTGGGATACAATGAGCAGTTCTTC. Its protein is CASSAGGLGYNEQFF.

V and J are TRBV27 and TRBJ2-5; 10 bases line up with TRBD2. This CDR3 contains 15 residues. V was pared by 5 bases and J by 5 bases, with 8 bases of the junction left unmatched. The germline CDR1 and CDR2 sequences are MNHEY and SMNVEV (reference sequence). For the CDR3, the DNA is TGTGCCAGCAGTAAAGCGGGAGGGGGCCTGGAGACCCAGTACTTC. Translation: CASSKAGGGLETQYF.

This clone came up a few times. The sample contains more than one DNA sequence encoding this CDR3. V gene TRBV28 combines with J gene TRBJ2-2; 7 bases map to TRBD2. Germline V gene data show CDR1 as MDHEN and CDR2 as SYDVKM. CDR3 length: 13 residues. The ends lost 4 bases at V and 5 bases at J; junction bases unmatched: 1. DNA of the CDR3: TGTGCCAGCAGTTCGCGGGGGACCGGGGAGCTGTTTTTT. This encodes CASSSRGTGELFF.

The rearrangement joins TRBV28 to TRBJ1-2; a possible D gene is TRBD1 (6 bases). Germline V gives CDR1 MDHEN, CDR2 SYDVKM. V dropped 6 bases and J dropped 4 bases, with 15 bases sitting between them. CDR3 size: 14 residues. In DNA form, the CDR3 reads TGTGCCAGCAGCGCCGCGACAGGTCCCTATGGCTACACCTTC. This sequence encodes CASSAATGPYGYTF.

This chain connects TRBV7-8 to TRBJ2-6; TRBD1 might be the D (6 bases). Germline CDR1 reads SGHVS; CDR2 reads FQNEAQ. This CDR3 contains 15 residues. Trimming removed 5 bases from V and 2 bases from J, with 10 bases in between. As DNA, the CDR3 is TGTGCCAGCAGCCCAGGGGTTGCTGGGGCCAACGTCCTGACTTTC. Translated: CASSPGVAGANVLTF.

Turning to this clone: Other DNA sequences from this sample encode an identical CDR3 as well. The chain is built from TRBV6-1 and TRBJ2-7, with 7 bases fitting TRBD2. This CDR3 contains 14 residues. CDR1 and CDR2 from the germline V gene are MNHNS and SASEGT. V dropped 3 bases and J dropped 1; count of bases not matched to a gene: 3. As DNA, the CDR3 is TGTGCCAGCAGTGAGGGGGGAGGGTCCTACGAGCAGTACTTC. This codes for CASSEGGGSYEQYF.

In its sample, this clone was seen a few times. This chain links TRBV9 with TRBJ2-1; D ambiguous. The V end was cut by 4 bases, the J end by 8 bases, with 7 bases between. Germline CDR1 reads SGDLS; CDR2 reads YYNGEE. There are 11 residues in the CDR3. CDR3 nucleotides: TGTGCCAGCAGCTCCAGCTATGAGCAGTTCTTC. Amino acid sequence: CASSSSYEQFF. Full variable domain (remainder filled in from reference TRBV9 and TRBJ2-1): DSGVTQTPKHLITATGQRVTLRCSPRSGDLSVYWYQQSLDQGLQFLIQYYNGEERAKGNILERFSAQQFPDLHSELNLSSLELGDSALYFCASSSSYEQFFGPGTRLTVL.

This chain joins TRBV7-3 and TRBJ2-3, with D unresolved. The CDR3 sequence is 14 residues long. V was shortened by 7 bases and J by 0 bases, with 11 bases between the two germline ends. CDR1 SGHTA and CDR2 FQGTGA come from the germline V gene. This CDR3 reads CASTDGTSTDTQYF. As DNA, the CDR3 is TGTGCCAGCACGGACGGAACTAGCACAGATACGCAGTATTTT.

The chain has TRBV5-4 and TRBJ1-1, with D perhaps matching TRBD1 (5 bases). Germline V CDR1 and CDR2: SGHNT, YYREEE (reference sequence). Trimming left V 4 bases short and J 4 bases short, with 8 bases between. This CDR3 is built from 12 residues. Here the CDR3 DNA reads TGTGCCAGCAGCCTGAGGGGCACTGAAGCTTTCTTT. This translates into CASSLRGTEAFF.